This T cell receptor (beta chain) was recorded in a study of cytomegalovirus exposure and HLA in healthy donors. Points on this clone: Its antigen is still unknown.

CDR3 size: 14 residues. Germline V gives CDR1 SQVTM, CDR2 ANQGSEA. V shed 2 bases and J shed 7 bases, with 14 bases lying between them. Study-level results: In a later analysis, productive TCRs from donors in an Asian-associated ancestry cluster reportedly carried fewer N-insertions than the cohort mean. An analysis done earlier found most TCR beta V segments productive about 90% or about 30% of the time.

The PCR was carried out with 60 Vbeta primers and 13 Jbeta primers. This table comes from immunoSEQ multiplex PCR, and its TCRdb copy is limited to in-frame clones, with some not included. The table lists some 100,000 clones, about 77% of them singletons, with about 4.5% in the top ten. Sequencing was done on a sample of PBMCs. The clonotype comes from a woman younger than 30 in good health and CMV-seropositive. The chain joins TRBV29-1 to TRBJ1-4; a possible D gene is TRBD1 (6 bases). CDR3 nucleotides: TGCAGCGTTGAACCACGACAGGAAGGTGAAAAACTGTTTTTT. It translates to CSVEPRQEGEKLFF.